A single sample is the source of the 32 T cell receptor beta chains below, sequenced in a study of PD-1 blockade in classical Hodgkin lymphoma. Time point given: cycle 4 day 1 (C4D1), after five to seven weeks of nivolumab. Each of the patients experienced relapse following autologous stem cell transplantation, and their brentuximab vedotin exposure differed. This table comes from immunoSEQ multiplex PCR, and its TCRdb copy is limited to in-frame clones, with some not included. The sample shows 20,000 to 25,000 clones, 60% to 80% of them seen only once. The sequences come from peripheral blood mononuclear cells (PBMCs), collected before the fourth cycle of nivolumab. Receptors were obtained from a human donor with classical Hodgkin lymphoma.

V gene TRBV19 combines with J gene TRBJ1-2, with 9 bases aligning to TRBD1. This CDR3 is 13 amino acids long. CDR1 is LNHDA, CDR2 SQIVND, per germline (reference sequence). V was pared by 3 bases and J by 4 bases, with 0 bases of the junction left unmatched. In DNA form, the CDR3 reads TGTGCCAGTAGTATGACAGGGGGCTATGGCTACACCTTC. Translated: CASSMTGGYGYTF.

The rearrangement joins TRBV7-2 to TRBJ1-4, with a tentative D call TRBD1 (6 bases). V was pared by 4 bases and J by 8 bases, with 11 bases between. CDR3 size: 13 residues. CDR1 and CDR2 from the germline V gene are SGHTA and FQGNSA. CDR3 nucleotide sequence: TGTGCCAGCAGCTACGGGACATCCGAAAAACTGTTTTTT. Translation: CASSYGTSEKLFF.

The chain employs TRBV29-1 and TRBJ2-1, with 8 bases lining up with TRBD2. The CDR3 covers 13 residues. Germline values: CDR1 SQVTM, CDR2 ANQGSEA. The ends lost 7 bases at V and 3 bases at J; junction bases unmatched: 5. The CDR3 spells CSGDLAGYNEQFF. CDR3 nucleotide sequence: TGCAGCGGTGACCTAGCGGGCTACAATGAGCAGTTCTTC.

This rearrangement joins TRBV6-5 to TRBJ1-1; a weak D match, TRBD1 (5 bases). V dropped 7 bases and J dropped 1 base, with 13 bases sitting between them. The CDR3 extends over 14 amino acids. The germline V gene encodes CDR1 MNHEY and CDR2 SVGAGI. CDR3 region: CASTTGLENTEAFF. The CDR3 bases are TGTGCCAGCACCACGGGACTGGAGAACACTGAAGCTTTCTTT.

This clone was seen only once. The rearrangement links TRBV7-8 to TRBJ1-1, with D possibly matching TRBD1 (5 bases). In germline, CDR1 is SGHVS, CDR2 FQNEAQ. Between the trimmed V and J ends, which lost 10 bases and 1 base, there was a span of 13 bases. The CDR3 length is 13 residues. The CDR3 reads CATSGSRNTEAFF. CDR3 coding DNA: TGTGCCACCTCAGGGTCGCGGAACACTGAAGCTTTCTTT.

The gene calls are TRBV7-8 and TRBJ2-5; 7 positions agree with TRBD2. The CDR3 is made up of 15 amino acids. Germline-derived CDR1 and CDR2 are SGHVS and FQNEAQ. V dropped 5 bases and J dropped 4; count of bases not matched to a gene: 10. The CDR3 region is CASSATAGRGETQYF. In DNA form, the CDR3 reads TGTGCCAGCAGCGCGACAGCGGGGCGGGGAGAGACCCAGTACTTC.

This chain connects TRBV19 to TRBJ1-2, with D perhaps matching TRBD1 (5 bases). Germline V gene data show CDR1 as LNHDA and CDR2 as SQIVND (reference sequence). Trimming left V 4 bases short and J 0 bases short, with 15 bases between. The CDR3 extends over 16 amino acids. CDR3 DNA sequence: TGTGCCAGTAGTACAGCCCACCAGGGTCCTAACTATGGCTACACCTTC. Amino acids: CASSTAHQGPNYGYTF.

J is TRBJ2-2 and V is TRBV28, with D perhaps TRBD1 (5 bases). Trimming removed 2 bases at V and 7 bases at J, with 11 bases between. The CDR3 loop spans 14 amino acids. In germline, CDR1 is MDHEN, CDR2 SYDVKM. CDR3 sequence reads: CASSLVSGIGELFF. CDR3 nucleotides: TGTGCCAGCAGTTTAGTTTCAGGGATCGGGGAGCTGTTTTTT.

CDR3 residues: CASSIGTGGPYEQYF. Here the CDR3 DNA reads TGTGCCAGCTCAATCGGGACAGGGGGGCCCTACGAGCAGTACTTC. The chain carries TRBV18 and TRBJ2-7, with 11 bases fitting TRBD1. Germline loops: CDR1 KGHSH, CDR2 LQKENI. With V trimmed by 5 bases and J by 2 bases, 5 bases remained unmatched. The CDR3 length is 15 residues.

This sequence joins TRBV29-1 and TRBJ1-2; 9 nucleotides agree with TRBD1. Looked up from germline, CDR1 is SQVTM and CDR2 is ANQGSEA. The CDR3 has 13 residues. Trimming cost V 6 bases and J 4 bases; bases outside gene matches: 6. The DNA of the CDR3 is TGCAGCGTAAGAAGGACAGGGGCCTATGGCTACACCTTC. Translated, it gives CSVRRTGAYGYTF.

This clone rates as medium-sized. CDR3 coding DNA: TGTGCCAGCAGTGAAGTAGAAGGGGTTGGAGGGACCCAGTACTTC. Amino acid sequence: CASSEVEGVGGTQYF. The rearrangement joins TRBV6-1 to TRBJ2-5; TRBD1 or TRBD2 may be the D gene (5 bases each). Germline assignment: CDR1 MNHNS and CDR2 SASEGT. The CDR3 runs 15 residues. V lost 1 base, J lost 7 bases, and 16 bases lay in between.

The rearrangement links TRBV7-2 to TRBJ2-7, with TRBD2 identical over 9 bases. Per germline, CDR1 SGHTA and CDR2 FQGNSA. V lost 1 base and J lost 11; bases outside the gene matches: 3. The CDR3 is made up of 12 amino acids. The CDR3 loop is CASSLEAGGKYF. The CDR3 coding sequence is TGTGCCAGCAGCTTAGAGGCGGGAGGGAAGTACTTC.

The chain uses TRBV7-1 and TRBJ2-6, with D perhaps TRBD2 (7 bases). TRBV7-1 is labeled an ORF, and its function is uncertain. Trimming pared 4 bases from V and 2 bases from J, leaving 15 bases between. The CDR3 covers 17 residues. The CDR3 loop reads CASSLVGGAPGANVLTF. The CDR3 DNA follows: TGTGCCAGCAGCTTAGTAGGGGGGGCCCCTGGGGCCAACGTCCTGACTTTC.

The genes are TRBV4-3 and TRBJ2-7, with D hard to call. Trimming removed 0 bases at V and 2 bases at J, with 8 bases between. The germline CDR1 and CDR2 sequences are LGHNA and YSLEER. This CDR3 comprises 14 residues. The CDR3 DNA reads as TGCGCCAGCAGCCAAGATCAAGGGACCTACGAGCAGTACTTC. This sequence encodes CASSQDQGTYEQYF.

This rearrangement joins TRBV11-3 to TRBJ1-6; D perhaps matches TRBD1 (6 bases). This CDR3 has 15 residues. Between the trimmed V and J ends, which lost 0 bases and 8 bases, there was a span of 11 bases. Germline V lookup: CDR1 SGHNT, CDR2 YENEEA. Here the CDR3 DNA reads TGTGCCAGCAGCTTAGACGGGGGACAATATTCACCCCTCCACTTT. Translated, it gives CASSLDGGQYSPLHF.

The chain employs TRBV5-4 and TRBJ2-7; 11 positions match TRBD1. The CDR3 loop spans 15 amino acids. CDR1 and CDR2 from the germline V gene are SGHNT and YYREEE (reference sequence). The trim removed 4 bases at V and 4 bases at J, leaving 7 bases unmatched. The CDR3 coding sequence is TGTGCCAGCAGCCCCCGGACAGGGGGCGCTTACGAGCAGTACTTC. Translated: CASSPRTGGAYEQYF.

The gene calls are TRBV7-2 and TRBJ1-1; no firm D call. CDR3 length: 13 residues. Trimming removed 5 bases from V and 5 bases from J, with 12 bases in between. Germline V gene data show CDR1 as SGHTA and CDR2 as FQGNSA. The CDR3 DNA reads TGTGCCAGCAGCCTCACCGGACGAACTGAAGCTTTCTTT. Encoded protein: CASSLTGRTEAFF. Full variable domain (missing parts from reference TRBV7-2 and TRBJ1-1): GAGVSQSPSNKVTEKGKDVELRCDPISGHTALYWYRQSLGQGLEFLIYFQGNSAPDKSGLPSDRFSAERTGGSVSTLTIQRTQQEDSAVYLCASSLTGRTEAFFGQGTRLTVV.

The V gene is TRBV6-5, the J gene TRBJ2-2; D remains ambiguous. V shed 8 bases and J shed 4 bases, with 5 bases lying between them. The CDR3 loop spans 11 amino acids. Germline V lookup: CDR1 MNHEY, CDR2 SVGAGI. CDR3 in amino acids: CASGGTGELFF. In DNA, the CDR3 is TGTGCCAGCGGCGGCACCGGGGAGCTGTTTTTT.

The genes are TRBV30 and TRBJ1-4, with D perhaps matching TRBD1 (6 bases). Germline-derived CDR1 and CDR2 are GTSNPN and SVGIG (reference sequence). The V end lost 1 base, the J end lost 3 bases, and 12 bases lay between the germline ends. The CDR3 covers 15 residues. The CDR3 nucleotides are TGTGCCTGGAGTGCCGACAGGCCTTCTAATGAAAAACTGTTTTTT. It codes for CAWSADRPSNEKLFF.

In its sample, this clone was seen once. This sequence joins TRBV5-1 and TRBJ2-1, with TRBD2 matching 10 bases. The length of the CDR3 is 17 residues. V was clipped by 0 bases and J by 2 bases; unmatched bases: 5. Germline CDR1 and CDR2: SGHRS and YFSETQ. CDR3 DNA sequence: TGCGCCAGCAGCTTGGAACCTAGCGGGAGTACCTACAATGAGCAGTTCTTC. Translated, it gives CASSLEPSGSTYNEQFF.

The genes are TRBV14 and TRBJ1-2; D is possibly TRBD1 (6 bases). In germline, CDR1 is SGHDN, CDR2 FVKESK. The V end lost 1 base, the J end lost 8 bases, and 14 bases lay between the germline ends. This CDR3 contains 14 residues. CDR3 sequence reads: CASSQGARGGGYTF. In nucleotides, the CDR3 is TGTGCCAGCAGCCAAGGGGCCAGGGGAGGAGGCTACACCTTC.

The chain carries TRBV4-3 and TRBJ1-1; D unresolved. The CDR3 contains 13 residues. The germline V and J ends were trimmed by 0 bases and 6 bases, with 8 bases remaining between them. The germline gives CDR1 LGHNA, CDR2 YSLEER. CDR3 in amino acids: CASSQDLRAEAFF. The CDR3 DNA sequence: TGCGCCAGCAGCCAAGATCTGAGAGCTGAAGCTTTCTTT.

This clone has just a few counts. The V and J genes are TRBV9 and TRBJ2-1; D gene uncertain. Germline V gene data show CDR1 as SGDLS and CDR2 as YYNGEE. The ends were cut back, 1 base at V and 8 bases at J, with 7 bases in the middle. The CDR3 covers 12 residues. CDR3 in DNA: TGTGCCAGCAGCGTAAGGTACCATGAGCAGTTCTTC. Encoded protein: CASSVRYHEQFF.

The table lists this clone with a few counts. The rearrangement links TRBV10-3 to TRBJ1-1; 9 bases align to TRBD1. The CDR3 is made up of 11 amino acids. Germline values: CDR1 ENHRY, CDR2 SYGVKD. The ends lost 9 bases at V and 10 bases at J; junction bases unmatched: 6. DNA for the CDR3: TGTGCCATAGGACAGGGGATGGGAGCTTTCTTT. Encoded protein: CAIGQGMGAFF.

This rearrangement joins TRBV27 to TRBJ2-5; maybe TRBD1 (6 bases). The length of the CDR3 is 15 residues. Germline V CDR1 and CDR2: MNHEY, SMNVEV (reference sequence). Trimming stripped 2 bases from V and 2 bases from J, with 12 bases between. The CDR3 region has the DNA TGTGCCAGCAGTTTAAGCCAGGGGATGCAAGAGACCCAGTACTTC. This encodes CASSLSQGMQETQYF.

J is TRBJ2-5 and V is TRBV6-5, with TRBD2 matching 12 bases. This CDR3 spans 15 amino acids. The germline V gene has CDR1 MNHEY and CDR2 SVGAGI. J was trimmed by 2 bases and V by 5 bases; bases with no gene match: 3. The CDR3 DNA follows: TGTGCCAGCAGTCGAGGACTAGCGGGACAAGAGACCCAGTACTTC. Protein product: CASSRGLAGQETQYF.

V and J are TRBV18 and TRBJ2-3; TRBD2 aligns across 8 bases. V shed 2 bases, J shed 2 bases, and the junction held 3 bases outside the gene matches. Germline CDR1 reads KGHSH; CDR2 reads LQKENI. The CDR3 contains 15 residues. The CDR3 spells CASSPNGRATDTQYF. CDR3 DNA sequence: TGTGCCAGCTCACCAAACGGGAGGGCCACAGATACGCAGTATTTT.

The chain joins TRBV28 to TRBJ2-1; TRBD2 agrees at 7 bases. Germline CDR1 is MDHEN and CDR2 is SYDVKM. Trimming at V came to 5 bases and at J to 6 bases, leaving 10 bases not matched to a gene. The CDR3 is 15 amino acids. The CDR3 nucleotides read TGTGCCAGCAGTCCGTCCGGGACTATATTCAATGAGCAGTTCTTC. Translating it yields CASSPSGTIFNEQFF.

CDR3 amino acids: CASSETRGNYGYTF. CDR3 nucleotides: TGTGCCAGCAGTGAAACAAGGGGGAACTATGGCTACACCTTC. The chain employs TRBV6-1 and TRBJ1-2, with D perhaps TRBD1 (6 bases). The V end lost 2 bases, the J end lost 2 bases, and 9 bases lay between the germline ends. Germline loops: CDR1 MNHNS, CDR2 SASEGT. The CDR3 runs 14 residues.

This clone was seen a single time. The V call is TRBV7-2, the J call TRBJ2-7; 8 bases align to TRBD2. This CDR3 has 15 residues. Germline V CDR1 and CDR2: SGHTA, FQGNSA. Trimming removed 3 bases from V and 1 base from J; junction bases left unmatched: 5. CDR3 sequence (DNA): TGTGCCAGCAGCTTGGCGGGGGGCCTTTCCTACGAGCAGTACTTC. Its translation is CASSLAGGLSYEQYF.

The chain has TRBV19 and TRBJ2-1; D gene uncertain. The V and J ends lost 10 bases and 6 bases respectively, with 19 bases between them. This CDR3 comprises 14 residues. Germline lookup yields CDR1 LNHDA and CDR2 SQIVND (reference sequence). The CDR3 loop reads CATTIVGTTNEQFF. For the CDR3, the DNA is TGTGCCACCACTATAGTCGGTACCACCAATGAGCAGTTCTTC.

This rearrangement joins TRBV4-2 to TRBJ2-5; 12 bases map to TRBD2. Germline V CDR1 and CDR2: LGHNA, YNFKEQ. V gave up 4 bases and J gave up 3 bases; unmatched junction bases: 9. CDR3 length: 17 amino acids. CDR3 DNA: TGTGCCAGCAGCCCAGGACTAGCGGGGTTCACAGAAGAGACCCAGTACTTC. Translated, it gives CASSPGLAGFTEETQYF.